Below, 27 T cell receptor beta chains from the same sample are listed, as sequenced in a study of immune evolution from preneoplasia to lung adenocarcinoma. Method: immunoSEQ multiplex PCR; TCRdb's copy keeps in-frame clones and lacks some. This sample yields 15,000 or so clones, of which over 75% are seen a single time; around 3% belongs to the top ten. The material sequenced was FFPE lung adenocarcinoma in situ tissue. All receptors derive from a donor at least 70 years old with lung adenocarcinoma.

The rearrangement joins TRBV6-1 to TRBJ1-3, with D possibly being TRBD1 (5 bases). Germline assignment: CDR1 MNHNS and CDR2 SASEGT. The CDR3 contains 14 residues. Trimming pared 8 bases from V and 2 bases from J, leaving 13 bases between. The CDR3 DNA sequence: TGTGCCAGCGGTCGGGGGTCAGCTGGAAACACCATATATTTT. Amino acids: CASGRGSAGNTIYF.

The chain combines TRBV6-5 with TRBJ2-7; D unclear. The CDR3 loop spans 15 amino acids. Germline assignment: CDR1 MNHEY and CDR2 SVGAGI. V was trimmed by 2 bases and J by 0 bases, leaving 11 bases between them. Here the CDR3 reads CASSYTALGSYEQYF. For the CDR3, the DNA is TGTGCCAGCAGTTACACAGCCTTGGGCTCCTACGAGCAGTACTTC.

Turning to this clone: Germline and junction disagree at one end, which may indicate a read error. Other DNA sequences in the same sample also yield this CDR3. V is TRBV6-5 and J is TRBJ1-2; D uncertain. CDR1 is MNHEY, CDR2 SVGAGI, per germline. There are 11 residues in the CDR3. The CDR3 sequence: CASTHGYGYTF. The CDR3 DNA reads TGTGCCAGCACCCACGGCTATGGCTACACCTTT.

This chain connects TRBV5-4 to TRBJ2-7; 7 bases agree with TRBD1. This CDR3 comprises 14 residues. Looked up from germline, CDR1 is SGHNT and CDR2 is YYREEE (reference sequence). With 4 bases clipped from V and 1 base from J, the junction kept 5 bases outside the gene matches. The DNA for the CDR3 is TGTGCCAGCAGCCGGGACAGCTCATCCTACGAGCAGTACTTC. This encodes CASSRDSSSYEQYF.

This clone was found a few times. The chain recombines TRBV28 with TRBJ1-1; D remains ambiguous. V dropped 6 bases and J dropped 0 bases, with 17 bases sitting between them. Germline V gives CDR1 MDHEN, CDR2 SYDVKM. The CDR3 consists of 16 residues. For the CDR3, the DNA is TGTGCCAGCAGCTCTAACTTAGTGAACATGAACACTGAAGCTTTCTTT. This codes for CASSSNLVNMNTEAFF.

For this clone: An end of the junction does not agree with germline; a read error may underlie this. The chain joins TRBV7-2 to TRBJ2-7, with D possibly being TRBD2 (7 bases). The V gene's germline CDR1 is SGHTA and CDR2 FQGNSA. The CDR3 is 15 amino acids. CDR3 region: CANSLGGGSSYEQYF. The CDR3, as DNA: TGTGCCAACAGCTTAGGCGGGGGCTCCTCCTACGAGCAGTACTTC.

This clone has only one observation. The rearrangement links TRBV27 to TRBJ2-5, with no clear D. This CDR3 comprises 15 residues. V was shortened by 4 bases and J by 2 bases, with 14 bases between the two germline ends. CDR1 MNHEY and CDR2 SMNVEV come from the germline V gene (reference sequence). The CDR3 bases are TGTGCCAGCAGTTCCTTAAACGAATATCAAGAGACCCAGTACTTC. Translated, it gives CASSSLNEYQETQYF.

The rearrangement joins TRBV5-1 to TRBJ2-1, with TRBD2 matching over 9 bases. J lost 4 bases, V lost 4 bases, and 12 bases had no gene match. Germline CDR1 is SGHRS and CDR2 is YFSETQ. The CDR3 is made up of 17 amino acids. The chain's CDR3 is CASSPNPTSGQYNEQFF. The CDR3 DNA is TGCGCCAGCAGCCCGAATCCGACTAGCGGACAATACAATGAGCAGTTCTTC.

The V gene is TRBV27, the J gene TRBJ1-1; D is ambiguous. CDR1 and CDR2 from the germline V gene are MNHEY and SMNVEV (reference sequence). The CDR3 has 14 amino acids. Trimming took 3 bases from V and 0 from J, leaving 8 bases between them. The DNA for the CDR3 is TGTGCCAGCAGTTTCTCCCACATGAACACTGAAGCTTTCTTT. It specifies CASSFSHMNTEAFF.

On this clone: An end of the junction does not agree with germline; a read error may underlie this. J is TRBJ1-2 and V is TRBV28; D is ambiguous. Germline V gene sequence: CDR1 MDHEN, CDR2 SYDVKM. The CDR3 contains 13 residues. Written as DNA, the CDR3 is TGTGCCAGCAGTCGACATCGATCCCCCGGCAGTCCCTTC. Encoded protein: CASSRHRSPGSPF.

The chain joins TRBV7-9 to TRBJ1-5; D possibly corresponds to TRBD1 (5 bases). Germline V gene lookup returns CDR1 SEHNR and CDR2 FQNEAQ (reference sequence). Trimming stripped 0 bases from V and 5 bases from J, with 5 bases between. This CDR3 spans 13 amino acids. DNA for the CDR3: TGTGCCAGCAGCTTAGCCAGGGATCAGCCCCAGCATTTT. Translating gives CASSLARDQPQHF. The full variable domain, with the rest looked up from reference TRBV7-9 and TRBJ1-5, is DTGVSQNPRHKITKRGQNVTFRCDPISEHNRLYWYRQTLGQGPEFLTYFQNEAQLEKSRLLSDRFSAERPKGSFSTLEIQRTEQGDSAMYLCASSLARDQPQHFGDGTRLSIL.

The J gene is TRBJ1-2, the V gene TRBV28, with 7 bases that match TRBD1. The CDR3 sequence is 13 residues long. CDR1 is MDHEN and CDR2 is SYDVKM in the germline V gene. The V segment lost 4 bases and the J segment 8 bases; nucleotides outside the gene matches: 7. The CDR3 protein is CASSSGQGGGYTF. In nucleotides, the CDR3 is TGTGCCAGCAGTTCGGGACAAGGGGGCGGCTACACCTTC.

This chain connects TRBV15 to TRBJ2-7; 11 bases are shared with TRBD1. V was clipped by 4 bases and J by 5 bases; unmatched bases: 4. The germline V gene encodes CDR1 LNHNV and CDR2 YYDKDF (reference sequence). CDR3 size: 14 residues. CDR3 loop: CATSKDRGRDEQYF. The CDR3 DNA follows: TGTGCCACCAGCAAGGACAGGGGGCGCGACGAGCAGTACTTC.

This sequence joins TRBV29-1 and TRBJ2-1; 11 positions agree with TRBD2. J gave up 5 bases and V 6 bases, and 9 bases lay outside the gene matches. CDR3 length equals 15 residues. Germline-derived CDR1 and CDR2 are SQVTM and ANQGSEA. The CDR3 DNA follows: TGCAGCGTCCCAACTAGCGGGAGCCGTGACAATGAGCAGTTCTTC. The encoded protein is CSVPTSGSRDNEQFF.

This chain links TRBV29-1 with TRBJ2-2; D remains ambiguous. This CDR3 is built from 13 residues. The V gene lost 2 bases and the J gene lost 7 bases, with 11 bases spanning the gap. Germline lookup yields CDR1 SQVTM and CDR2 ANQGSEA. The CDR3 loop is CSVETVVGGELFF. The CDR3 coding sequence is TGCAGCGTTGAAACGGTAGTTGGCGGGGAGCTGTTTTTT.

The genes are TRBV27 and TRBJ1-5; D gene uncertain. The V end was cut by 3 bases, the J end by 2 bases, with 11 bases between. The CDR3 extends over 15 amino acids. In germline, CDR1 is MNHEY, CDR2 SMNVEV (reference sequence). The DNA of the CDR3 is TGTGCCAGCAGTTTGCCTGAGTGGGGCAATCAGCCCCAGCATTTT. This codes for CASSLPEWGNQPQHF.

The genes are TRBV4-3 and TRBJ2-7; the match to TRBD1 covers 10 bases. Looked up from germline, CDR1 is LGHNA and CDR2 is YSLEER. With V trimmed by 0 bases and J by 5 bases, 7 bases remained unmatched. The CDR3 totals 16 residues. Here the CDR3 DNA reads TGCGCCAGCAGCCAAGAGTCGGGACAGGGGTTCCACGAGCAGTACTTC. This gives the protein CASSQESGQGFHEQYF.

V gene TRBV7-2 combines with J gene TRBJ1-5; weak D call: TRBD1 (5 bases). The ends were cut back, 5 bases at V and 6 bases at J, with 8 bases in the middle. From germline, CDR1 is SGHTA and CDR2 FQGNSA. The CDR3 length is 12 residues. Here the CDR3 reads CASSPGVQPQHF. The CDR3 DNA sequence: TGTGCCAGCAGCCCGGGGGTTCAGCCCCAGCATTTT.

Only one count was recorded for this clone. The rearrangement uses TRBV5-5 and TRBJ2-7; possibly TRBD1 or TRBD2 for D (5 bases each). The CDR3 has 14 residues. Germline CDR1 and CDR2: SGHKS and YYEKEE (reference sequence). Between the trimmed V and J ends, which lost 0 bases and 3 bases, there was a span of 10 bases. Here the CDR3 DNA reads TGTGCCAGCAGCTTGGGGGACCGCATCTACGAGCAGTACTTC. This sequence encodes CASSLGDRIYEQYF.

The chain is built from TRBV18 and TRBJ2-3; D is possibly TRBD2 (5 bases). Germline loops: CDR1 KGHSH, CDR2 LQKENI. Trimming removed 6 bases at V and 2 bases at J, with 9 bases between. The CDR3 loop spans 13 amino acids. CDR3 sequence (DNA): TGTGCCAGCTCTACCGGGGTCACAGATACGCAGTATTTT. Translation gives CASSTGVTDTQYF.

The chain joins TRBV18 to TRBJ2-2; 7 nucleotides match TRBD1. V lost 2 bases and J lost 5; bases outside the gene matches: 8. The CDR3 runs 16 residues. Germline V gene sequence: CDR1 KGHSH, CDR2 LQKENI. CDR3 bases: TGTGCCAGCTCACCAAAGACAGGGACGGAAACCGGGGAGCTGTTTTTT. The encoded protein is CASSPKTGTETGELFF.

This sequence joins TRBV7-2 and TRBJ2-4; no clear D gene. The CDR3 is made up of 13 amino acids. The V end lost 2 bases, the J end lost 13 bases, and 15 bases lay between the germline ends. Germline V lookup: CDR1 SGHTA, CDR2 FQGNSA. The CDR3 DNA follows: TGTGCCAGCAGCTTAACCAATCAGGCGAGGCAGTACTTC. Residues: CASSLTNQARQYF.

The chain is built from TRBV6-1 and TRBJ1-2; the match to TRBD1 covers 7 bases. Germline CDR1 reads MNHNS; CDR2 reads SASEGT. Trimming removed 6 bases from V and 8 bases from J; junction bases left unmatched: 9. CDR3 length: 13 residues. CDR3 nucleotides: TGTGCCAGCAGCTTAACAGGGGCTTACGGCTACACCTTC. The encoded protein is CASSLTGAYGYTF.

The V and J genes are TRBV28 and TRBJ2-7, with D uncertain. V was pared by 4 bases and J by 3 bases, with 13 bases between. Germline V CDR1 and CDR2: MDHEN, SYDVKM. The CDR3 is 14 residues long. The CDR3 reads CASSSLQTNYEQYF. The CDR3 DNA is TGTGCCAGCAGTTCCCTACAGACAAACTACGAGCAGTACTTC. Full variable domain (outside the CDR3, taken from reference TRBV28 and TRBJ2-7): DVKVTQSSRYLVKRTGEKVFLECVQDMDHENMFWYRQDPGLGLRLIYFSYDVKMKEKGDIPEGYSVSREKKERFSLILESASTNQTSMYLCASSSLQTNYEQYFGPGTRLTVT.

V and J are TRBV7-9 and TRBJ2-1; 11 nucleotides align to TRBD2. The trim removed 6 bases at V and 8 bases at J, leaving 6 bases unmatched. Germline CDR1 reads SEHNR; CDR2 reads FQNEAQ (reference sequence). This CDR3 has 14 amino acids. The CDR3, as DNA: TGTGCCAGCAGAACTAGCGGGAGAGGGTATGAGCAGTTCTTC. Translation gives CASRTSGRGYEQFF.

CDR3 bases: TGCGCCAGCAGCTTGGCCAGCGAGGGGAGCACTGAAGCTTTCTTT. The encoded protein is CASSLASEGSTEAFF. The chain links TRBV5-1 to TRBJ1-1; a possible D gene is TRBD1 (5 bases). Trimming cost V 0 bases and J 4 bases, with 13 bases left between them. Germline CDR1 and CDR2: SGHRS and YFSETQ. This CDR3 spans 15 amino acids.

This sequence joins TRBV6-5 and TRBJ2-7, with 7 bases fitting TRBD2. Per germline, CDR1 MNHEY and CDR2 SVGAGI. Germline trimming cut 2 bases from V and 4 bases from J; bases unmatched to any gene: 8. The CDR3 is made up of 15 amino acids. CDR3 protein: CASSYGASGQYEQYF. In DNA form, the CDR3 reads TGTGCCAGCAGTTACGGGGCTAGCGGACAATACGAGCAGTACTTC.